This TCR beta chain was found in a study of T cell responses to AZD1222 COVID-19 vaccine. Produced via immunoSEQ multiplex PCR; TCRdb's table is partial and in-frame only. The table has about 120,000 clones, just over 90% seen once; the top ten hold 4% to 6%. About this clone itself: The antigen is not known.

Study results and caveats: Among spike-specific TCRs, nearly half reportedly target unmutated variant regions. Most donors were white British and more were female, and clonal diversity was possibly underestimated. Elevations in Spike-specific TCR breadth and depth followed administration of two AZD1222 doses. Spike was spanned by vaccine-associated CD4 TCRs, with dominance at 160-218 and 743-854.

The sample here was peripheral blood, taken 28 days after the second AZD1222 dose. The clonotype originates from an adult who received the AZD1222 COVID-19 vaccine.

CDR3: CAWSRQGIHEKLFF. CDR3 coding DNA: TGTGCCTGGAGCCGACAGGGGATTCATGAAAAACTGTTTTTT. This chain joins TRBV30 and TRBJ1-4; 8 bases are a match to TRBD1. Germline V gives CDR1 GTSNPN, CDR2 SVGIG (reference sequence). This CDR3 is built from 14 residues. V was clipped by 3 bases and J by 6 bases; unmatched bases: 6.